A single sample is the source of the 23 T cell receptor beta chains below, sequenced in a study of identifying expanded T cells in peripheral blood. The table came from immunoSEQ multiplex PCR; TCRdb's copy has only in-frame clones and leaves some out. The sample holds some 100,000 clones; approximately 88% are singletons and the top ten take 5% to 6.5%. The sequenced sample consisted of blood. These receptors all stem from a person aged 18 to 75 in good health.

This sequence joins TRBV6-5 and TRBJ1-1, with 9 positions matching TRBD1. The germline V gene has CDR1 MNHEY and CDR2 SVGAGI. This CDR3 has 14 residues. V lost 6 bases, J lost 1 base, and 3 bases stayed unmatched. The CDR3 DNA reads TGTGCCAGCAGACTGGGACAGGGGAACACTGAAGCTTTCTTT. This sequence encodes CASRLGQGNTEAFF.

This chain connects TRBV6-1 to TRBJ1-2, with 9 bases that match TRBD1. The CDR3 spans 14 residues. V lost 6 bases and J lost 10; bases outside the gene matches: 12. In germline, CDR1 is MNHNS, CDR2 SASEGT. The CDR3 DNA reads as TGTGCCAGCAGCCCAGGGACAGGGTCTGGTTTCTACACCTTC. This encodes CASSPGTGSGFYTF.

CDR3 protein: CASSPDGTRTYNEQFF. CDR3 in DNA: TGTGCCAGCAGCCCGGACGGGACTAGAACCTACAATGAGCAGTTCTTC. This chain connects TRBV5-6 to TRBJ2-1, with 8 bases aligning to TRBD2. This CDR3 is 16 amino acids long. Unmatched junction bases numbered 8, after V lost 4 bases and J lost 2 bases. Germline assignment: CDR1 SGHDT and CDR2 YYEEEE. Full variable domain (rest looked up from reference TRBV5-6 and TRBJ2-1): DAGVTQSPTHLIKTRGQQVTLRCSPKSGHDTVSWYQQALGQGPQFIFQYYEEEERQRGNFPDRFSGHQFPNYSSELNVNALLLGDSALYLCASSPDGTRTYNEQFFGPGTRLTVL.

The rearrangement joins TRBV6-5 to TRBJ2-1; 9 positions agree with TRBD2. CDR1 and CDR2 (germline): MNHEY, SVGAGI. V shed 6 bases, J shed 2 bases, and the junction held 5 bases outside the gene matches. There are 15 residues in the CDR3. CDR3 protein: CASRNSGSPYNEQFF. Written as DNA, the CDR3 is TGTGCCAGCAGGAATAGCGGGAGCCCCTACAATGAGCAGTTCTTC.

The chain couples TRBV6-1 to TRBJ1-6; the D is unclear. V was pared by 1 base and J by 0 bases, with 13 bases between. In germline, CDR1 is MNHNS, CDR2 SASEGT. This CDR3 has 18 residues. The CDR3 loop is CASSEVGGPSSYNSPLHF. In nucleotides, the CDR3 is TGTGCCAGCAGTGAAGTCGGAGGGCCGAGCTCCTATAATTCACCCCTCCACTTT.

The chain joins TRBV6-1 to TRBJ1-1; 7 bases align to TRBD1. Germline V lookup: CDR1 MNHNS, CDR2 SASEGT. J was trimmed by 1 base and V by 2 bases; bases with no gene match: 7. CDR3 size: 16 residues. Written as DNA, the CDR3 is TGTGCCAGCAGTGAACCTGGCAGGGGGGGGAACACTGAAGCTTTCTTT. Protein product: CASSEPGRGGNTEAFF.

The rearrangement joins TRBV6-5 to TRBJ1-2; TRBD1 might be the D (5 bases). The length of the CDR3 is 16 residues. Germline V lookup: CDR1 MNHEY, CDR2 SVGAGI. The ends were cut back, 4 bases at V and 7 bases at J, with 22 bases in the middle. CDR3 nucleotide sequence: TGTGCCAGCAGTTGGGTAGAGGGACTTTCGGTTGGTGGCTACACCTTC. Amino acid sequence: CASSWVEGLSVGGYTF.

The CDR3 nucleotides read TGTGCCAGCAGCTTAAGCCCGAACACCGGGGAGCTGTTTTTT. This codes for CASSLSPNTGELFF. This chain joins TRBV7-6 and TRBJ2-2; D is unresolved. Deletions cut 2 bases from V and 0 bases from J, with 4 bases between. Germline V gene data show CDR1 as SGHVS and CDR2 as FNYEAQ. The CDR3 runs 14 residues.

The CDR3 sequence: CASSLRQGSPSSYNSPLHF. DNA for the CDR3: TGTGCCAGCAGCTTGCGACAGGGCTCTCCTAGCTCCTATAATTCACCCCTCCACTTT. The rearrangement links TRBV5-4 to TRBJ1-6; 7 bases align to TRBD1. CDR1 is SGHNT, CDR2 YYREEE, per germline (reference sequence). Trimming took 1 base from V and 0 from J; bases not matched to a gene: 10. This CDR3 has 19 amino acids.

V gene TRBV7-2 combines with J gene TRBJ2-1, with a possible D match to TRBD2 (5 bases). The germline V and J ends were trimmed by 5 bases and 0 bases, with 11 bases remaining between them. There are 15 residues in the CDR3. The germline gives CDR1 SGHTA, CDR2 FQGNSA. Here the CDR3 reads CASSLLGVSYNEQFF. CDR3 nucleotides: TGTGCCAGCAGCCTACTGGGAGTCTCCTACAATGAGCAGTTCTTC.

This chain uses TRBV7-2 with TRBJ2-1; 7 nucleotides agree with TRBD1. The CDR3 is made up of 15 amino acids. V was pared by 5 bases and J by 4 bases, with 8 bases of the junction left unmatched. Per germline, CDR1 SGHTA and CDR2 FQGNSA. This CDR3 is CASSRTGTEYNEQFF. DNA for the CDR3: TGTGCCAGCAGCAGGACCGGGACAGAGTACAATGAGCAGTTCTTC.

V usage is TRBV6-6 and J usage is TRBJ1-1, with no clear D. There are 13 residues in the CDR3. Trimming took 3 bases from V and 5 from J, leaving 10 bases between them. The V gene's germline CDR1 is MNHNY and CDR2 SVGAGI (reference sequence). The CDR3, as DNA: TGTGCCAGCAGTTATCAAGGGAGGACTGAAGCTTTCTTT. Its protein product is CASSYQGRTEAFF.

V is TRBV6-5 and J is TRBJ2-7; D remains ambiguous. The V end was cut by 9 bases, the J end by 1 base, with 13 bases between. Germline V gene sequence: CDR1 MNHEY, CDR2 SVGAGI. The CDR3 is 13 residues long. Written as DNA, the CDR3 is TGTGCCAGTCACCCCAGTGCATCCTACGAGCAGTACTTC. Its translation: CASHPSASYEQYF.

The CDR3 loop reads CASSENFNNQPQHF. CDR3 in DNA: TGTGCCAGCAGTGAAAATTTTAATAATCAGCCCCAGCATTTT. The chain couples TRBV6-1 to TRBJ1-5; D uncertain. Germline values: CDR1 MNHNS, CDR2 SASEGT. The V gene lost 2 bases and the J gene lost 4 bases, with 9 bases spanning the gap. The CDR3 is 14 amino acids.

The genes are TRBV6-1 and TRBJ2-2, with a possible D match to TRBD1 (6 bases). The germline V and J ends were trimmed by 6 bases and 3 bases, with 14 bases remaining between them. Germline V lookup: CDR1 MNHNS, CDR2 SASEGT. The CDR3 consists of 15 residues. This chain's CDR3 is CASSVGATDTGELFF. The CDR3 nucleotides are TGTGCCAGCAGCGTGGGGGCAACTGACACCGGGGAGCTGTTTTTT.

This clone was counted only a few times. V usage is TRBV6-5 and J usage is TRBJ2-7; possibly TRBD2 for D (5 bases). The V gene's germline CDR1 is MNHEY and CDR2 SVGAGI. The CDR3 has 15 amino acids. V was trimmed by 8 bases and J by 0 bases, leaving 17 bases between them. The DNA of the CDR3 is TGTGCCAGCCGAGGGATGAAGGGCAACTCCTACGAGCAGTACTTC. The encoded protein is CASRGMKGNSYEQYF.

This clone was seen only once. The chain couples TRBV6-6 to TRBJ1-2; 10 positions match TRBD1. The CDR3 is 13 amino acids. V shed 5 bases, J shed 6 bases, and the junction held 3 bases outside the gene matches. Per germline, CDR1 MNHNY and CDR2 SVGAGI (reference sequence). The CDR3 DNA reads TGTGCCAGCAGTCCGACAGGGGGCGATGGCTACACCTTC. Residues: CASSPTGGDGYTF.

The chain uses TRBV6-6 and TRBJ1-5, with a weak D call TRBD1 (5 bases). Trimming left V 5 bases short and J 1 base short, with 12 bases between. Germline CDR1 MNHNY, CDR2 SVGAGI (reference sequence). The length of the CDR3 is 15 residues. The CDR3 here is CASSGAYGSNQPQHF. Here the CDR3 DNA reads TGTGCCAGCAGTGGGGCCTATGGGAGCAATCAGCCCCAGCATTTT.

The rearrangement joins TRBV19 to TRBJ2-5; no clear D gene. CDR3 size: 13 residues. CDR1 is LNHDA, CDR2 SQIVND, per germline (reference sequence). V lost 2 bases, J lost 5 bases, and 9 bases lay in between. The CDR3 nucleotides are TGTGCCAGTAGTATAAACCCCGGGGAGACCCAGTACTTC. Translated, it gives CASSINPGETQYF.

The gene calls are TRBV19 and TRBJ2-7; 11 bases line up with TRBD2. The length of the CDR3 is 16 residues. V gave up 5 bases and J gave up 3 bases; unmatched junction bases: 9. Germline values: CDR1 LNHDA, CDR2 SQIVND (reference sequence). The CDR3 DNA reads TGTGCCAGTAGTGCCGGGACTAGCGGAACACTCTACGAGCAGTACTTC. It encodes CASSAGTSGTLYEQYF.

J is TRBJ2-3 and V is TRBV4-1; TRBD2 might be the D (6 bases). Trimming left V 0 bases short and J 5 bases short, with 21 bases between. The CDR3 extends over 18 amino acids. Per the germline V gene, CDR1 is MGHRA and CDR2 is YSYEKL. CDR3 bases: TGCGCCAGCAGCCAAGACAGCCCGGGAGCTGTCCGTGTAGATACGCAGTATTTT. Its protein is CASSQDSPGAVRVDTQYF.

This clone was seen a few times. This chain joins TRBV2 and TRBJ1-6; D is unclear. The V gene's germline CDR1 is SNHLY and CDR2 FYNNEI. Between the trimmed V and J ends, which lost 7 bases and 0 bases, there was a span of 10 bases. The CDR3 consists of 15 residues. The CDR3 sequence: CASKRGGSYNSPLHF. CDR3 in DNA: TGTGCCAGCAAACGCGGAGGCTCCTATAATTCACCCCTCCACTTT.

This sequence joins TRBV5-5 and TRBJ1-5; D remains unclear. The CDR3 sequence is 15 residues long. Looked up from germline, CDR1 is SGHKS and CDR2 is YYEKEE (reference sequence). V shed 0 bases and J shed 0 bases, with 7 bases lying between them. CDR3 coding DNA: TGTGCCAGCAGCTTGGGAGAGAATAGCAATCAGCCCCAGCATTTT. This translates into CASSLGENSNQPQHF.